Included here is one T cell receptor beta chain sequence, with context. Its target is unknown. This record comes from a study of OX40 agonist ivuxolimab in advanced cancers. The wider study: Checkpoint inhibitors had been given previously to under 50% of patients. Study findings and constraints: Clones of CD4+ and CD8+ blood T cells grew by week 6 at doses of 0.1 to 3.0 mg/kg. The investigators did not determine what antigen specificity the expanded peripheral T cells had.

The method was immunoSEQ multiplex PCR; TCRdb's version includes in-frame clones alone and lacks a portion of them. The repertoire holds tens of thousands of clones, with 90% as singletons. Prior autoimmune disease or systemic immunosuppression barred patients. The receptor was derived from an adult with an advanced solid tumor such as melanoma, head and neck, liver or kidney cancer. Source: CD4+ or CD8+ T cells sorted from blood, taken in a trial of the OX40 agonist ivuxolimab.

The CDR3 loop is CASSSNSEQYF. CDR3 DNA: TGCGCCAGCAGCTCAAACTCCGAGCAGTACTTC. The rearrangement joins TRBV5-1 to TRBJ2-7; D not resolved. In germline, CDR1 is SGHRS, CDR2 YFSETQ. The CDR3 runs to 11 residues. Trimming shortened V by 3 bases and J by 6 bases, and 7 bases separated the two germline ends.